The TCR beta chain described here comes from a study of blood T cell repertoires in COVID-19 (dated by TCRdb to the early 2020s). Context from the whole study: Collaborator samples came from the United States, Italy and Spain and covered acute and convalescent phases of COVID-19. The prospective study material was composed of cDNA or gDNA derived from T cells, B-cell-depleted T cells, or PBMCs. The dataset comprised deeply sampled blood TCRbeta repertoires from subjects exposed to, actively infected with, or recovered from COVID-19. The repertoires were released in a freely available public database intended as a resource for research on the immune response to SARS-CoV-2. Samples were obtained from the ongoing ImmuneRACE study (first 160 participants) and from about 1,300 subjects provided by 6 global collaborators. A de-identified subject ID, COVID-19 status, age in years and sex were almost always included in the sample metadata. Where available, HLA class I and class II types were taken from metadata supplied by the sample provider and were not determined by assay-based typing. Broad study findings and their caveats: How much clinical and demographic metadata was included differed by source and by participant, and the metadata was provided uncurated.

In the case of this clone: This receptor's antigen is unknown. No per-base quality is available; no much larger clone lies one base away.

In Seattle, one collaborating source enrolled patients while the infection was active and tracked those patients longitudinally over the course of disease. The collaborating institutions used their own protocols to collect whole blood in K2EDTA tubes. For TCRbeta analysis, collaborators shipped samples as frozen whole blood, isolated PBMCs, or DNA extracted from either of those sample types. Clipping removes 8 bases from V and 6 bases from J, with 8 as the unmatched junction base count. The germline V gene specifies SQVTM as CDR1 and ANQGSEA as CDR2. Spanning cysteine to phenylalanine, the CDR3 consists of 13 amino acids. Kept here is only the CDR3 DNA, which spans 39 bases and is read in frame from base 1. The immunoSEQ Assay, a bias-controlled multiplex PCR, was used to amplify TCRbeta CDR3 regions from genomic DNA. The study's processing was this. Nucleated cell counts per sample were estimated from amplification of reference gene primers within the assay. Sequence reads were collapsed and filtered to measure the absolute abundance of every unique TCRbeta CDR3 rearrangement. Productive Simpson clonality was computed per sample as the square root of Simpson's diversity index over productive rearrangements. TCRdb obtained this table from immuneACCESS and retained in-frame rearrangements with V and J assigned. These tables miss some clones; where compared with another copy, unresolved V genes account for less than half of the shortfall, and the remainder is unexplained. V and J calls and clone size come straight from that table; D and trimming were deduced from the DNA. Recorded for this sample are about 89,000 clones; about 77% of them occurred a single time. Together, the top ten hold approximately 6.3% of the sample.

The source material was peripheral blood. This clonotype was sampled from a man aged 65 to 79 with COVID-19, enrolled during active disease. The rearrangement joined TRBV29-1 to TRBJ2-1; the central 9 bases match TRBD1. CDR3 region: CSWWGQGLNEQFF. The nucleotide sequence is TGCAGCTGGTGGGGACAGGGTCTCAATGAGCAGTTCTTC.